This TCR beta chain came from a study of T cell responses to AZD1222 COVID-19 vaccine. Notes on the study in general: Among spike-specific TCRs, nearly half reportedly target unmutated variant regions.

The ends lost 4 bases at V and 0 bases at J; junction bases unmatched: 3. The CDR3 is made up of 15 amino acids. CDR1 and CDR2 (germline): MGHDK, SYGVNS. With respect to this clone: No antigen is known for it.

The method was immunoSEQ multiplex PCR; TCRdb's version includes in-frame clones alone and lacks a portion of them. The repertoire holds 150,000 to 200,000 clones, with roughly 90% as singletons. This chain joins TRBV25-1 and TRBJ1-1; the match to TRBD1 covers 9 bases. The material was peripheral blood, obtained 28 days after the second AZD1222 dose. The source is an adult who received the AZD1222 COVID-19 vaccine. The CDR3 sequence is CASSVRDRVNTEAFF. The DNA of the CDR3 is TGTGCCAGCAGTGTTAGGGACAGGGTGAACACTGAAGCTTTCTTT.